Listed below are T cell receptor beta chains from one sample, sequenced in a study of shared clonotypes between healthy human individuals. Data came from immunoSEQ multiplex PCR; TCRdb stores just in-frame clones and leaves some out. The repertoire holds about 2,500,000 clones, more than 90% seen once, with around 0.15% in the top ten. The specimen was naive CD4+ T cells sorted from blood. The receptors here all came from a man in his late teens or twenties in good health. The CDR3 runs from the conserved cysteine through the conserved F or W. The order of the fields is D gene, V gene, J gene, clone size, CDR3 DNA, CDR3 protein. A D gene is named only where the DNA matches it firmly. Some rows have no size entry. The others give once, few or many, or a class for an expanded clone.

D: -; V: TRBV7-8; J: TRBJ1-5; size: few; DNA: TGTGCCAGCAGCCTAATTCAGAGCAATCAGCCCCAGCATTTT; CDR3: CASSLIQSNQPQHF
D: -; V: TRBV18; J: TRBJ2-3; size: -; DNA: TGTGCCAGCTCACCATTCGAGCGGACTCGATTCACAGATACGCAGTATTTT; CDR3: CASSPFERTRFTDTQYF
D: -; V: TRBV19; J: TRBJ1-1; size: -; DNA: TGTGCCAGTAGTGTGCCGGGGCTAAACACTGAAGCTTTCTTT; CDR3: CASSVPGLNTEAFF
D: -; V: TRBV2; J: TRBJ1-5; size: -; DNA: TGTGCCAGCAGTGATAGGCGTTTAGGACAGCCCCAGCATTTT; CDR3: CASSDRRLGQPQHF
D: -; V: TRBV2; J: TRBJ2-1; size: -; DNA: TGTGCCAGCAGTGAAGGACTGCTTGACAATGAGCAGTTCTTC; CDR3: CASSEGLLDNEQFF
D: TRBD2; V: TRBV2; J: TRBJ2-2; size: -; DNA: TGTGCCAGCAGTTCCGGGACTAGCCCCACCGGGGAGCTGTTTTTT; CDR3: CASSSGTSPTGELFF
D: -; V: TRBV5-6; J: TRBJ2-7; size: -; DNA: TGTGCCAGCAGATCGACAGTTTATAGGCCCTACGAGCAGTACTTC; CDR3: CASRSTVYRPYEQYF
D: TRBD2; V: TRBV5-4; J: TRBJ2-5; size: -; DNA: TGTGCCAGCAGCTTGGACTCGGCGGGAGGGAGAGAGACCCAGTACTTC; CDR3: CASSLDSAGGRETQYF
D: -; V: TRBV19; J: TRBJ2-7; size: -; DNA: TGTGCCAGTAGTAAGGCCAGGAGCTACGAGCAGTACTTC; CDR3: CASSKARSYEQYF
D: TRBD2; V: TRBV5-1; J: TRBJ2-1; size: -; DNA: TGCGCCAGCAGCTTGGCGGGCAGGGGGACTAGCGGGAGAATTGAGCAGTTCTTC; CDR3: CASSLAGRGTSGRIEQFF
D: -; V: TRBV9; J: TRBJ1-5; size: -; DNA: TGTGCCAGCAGCGTAGAGCCGGCCAATCAGCCCCAGCATTTT; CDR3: CASSVEPANQPQHF
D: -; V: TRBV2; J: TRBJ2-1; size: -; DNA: TGTGCCAGCAGTGATGGGGGGAGCTCCTACAATGAGCAGTTCTTC; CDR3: CASSDGGSSYNEQFF
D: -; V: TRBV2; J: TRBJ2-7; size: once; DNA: TGTGCCAGCAGAGACAGGCAAGACTACCCCCTCGATCAACGCGAGCAGTACTTC; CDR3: CASRDRQDYPLDQREQYF
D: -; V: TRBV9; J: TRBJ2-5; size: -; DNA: TGTGCCAGCAGCGTAGGGGGCAGCTGGGGCGAGACCCAGTACTTC; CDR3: CASSVGGSWGETQYF
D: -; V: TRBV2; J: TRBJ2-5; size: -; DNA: TGTGCCAGCAGGGACAGCGGCGAGACCCAGTACTTC; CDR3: CASRDSGETQYF
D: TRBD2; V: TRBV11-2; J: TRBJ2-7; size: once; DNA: TGTGCCAGCAGCTTAGCGGGAGGGATCTACGAGCAGTACTTC; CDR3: CASSLAGGIYEQYF
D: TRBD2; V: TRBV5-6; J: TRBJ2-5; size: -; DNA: TGTGCCAGCAGACCGGGGACTAAGCATGTAGAGACCCAGTACTTC; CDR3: CASRPGTKHVETQYF
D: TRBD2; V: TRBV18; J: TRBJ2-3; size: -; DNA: TGTGCCAGCTCACTGCTCGGGACTAGCGGGGTCGATACGCAGTATTTT; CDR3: CASSLLGTSGVDTQYF
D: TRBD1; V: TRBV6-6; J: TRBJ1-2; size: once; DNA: TGTGCCAGCAGTTACCGGACAGGGAACTATGGCTACACCTTC; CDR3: CASSYRTGNYGYTF
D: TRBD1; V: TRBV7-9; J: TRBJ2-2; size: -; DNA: TGTGCCAGCAGCCCGACAGGGTTCACCGGGGAGCTGTTTTTT; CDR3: CASSPTGFTGELFF
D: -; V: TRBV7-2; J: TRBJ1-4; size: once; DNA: TGTGCCAGCAGCTTCGGGGTCCCTGGTGAAAAACTGTTTTTT; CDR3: CASSFGVPGEKLFF
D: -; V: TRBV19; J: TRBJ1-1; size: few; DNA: TGTGCCAGTAGGGGGATGAACACTGAAGCTTTCTTT; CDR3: CASRGMNTEAFF
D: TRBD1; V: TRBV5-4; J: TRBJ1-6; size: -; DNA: TGTGCCAGCAGCTCGATACAGGGGGCAGGATCACCCCTCCACTTT; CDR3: CASSSIQGAGSPLHF